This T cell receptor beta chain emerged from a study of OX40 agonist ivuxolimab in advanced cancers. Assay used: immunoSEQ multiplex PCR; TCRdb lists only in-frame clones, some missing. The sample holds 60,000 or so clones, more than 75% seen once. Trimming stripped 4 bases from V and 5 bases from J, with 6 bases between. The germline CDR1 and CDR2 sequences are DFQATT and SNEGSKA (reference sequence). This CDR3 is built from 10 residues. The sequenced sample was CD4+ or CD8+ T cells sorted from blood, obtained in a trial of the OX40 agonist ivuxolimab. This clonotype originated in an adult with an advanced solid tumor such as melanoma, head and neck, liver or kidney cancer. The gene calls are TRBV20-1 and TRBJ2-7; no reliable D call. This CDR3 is CSAMWDEQYF. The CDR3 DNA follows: TGCAGTGCTATGTGGGACGAGCAGTACTTC.